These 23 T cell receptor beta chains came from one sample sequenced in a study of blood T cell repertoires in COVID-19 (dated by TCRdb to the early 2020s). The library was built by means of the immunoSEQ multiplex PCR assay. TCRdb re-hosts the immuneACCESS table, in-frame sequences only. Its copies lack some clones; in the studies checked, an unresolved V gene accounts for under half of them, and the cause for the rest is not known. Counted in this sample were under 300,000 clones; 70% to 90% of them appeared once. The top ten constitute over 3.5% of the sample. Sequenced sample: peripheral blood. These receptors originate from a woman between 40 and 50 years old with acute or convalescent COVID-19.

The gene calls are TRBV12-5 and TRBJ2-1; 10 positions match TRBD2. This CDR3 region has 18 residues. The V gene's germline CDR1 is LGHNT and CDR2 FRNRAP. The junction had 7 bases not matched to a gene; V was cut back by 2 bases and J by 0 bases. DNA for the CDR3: TGTGCTAGTGGTTTGCCCACTAGCGGGATTAGCTCCTACAATGAGCAGTTCTTC. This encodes CASGLPTSGISSYNEQFF.

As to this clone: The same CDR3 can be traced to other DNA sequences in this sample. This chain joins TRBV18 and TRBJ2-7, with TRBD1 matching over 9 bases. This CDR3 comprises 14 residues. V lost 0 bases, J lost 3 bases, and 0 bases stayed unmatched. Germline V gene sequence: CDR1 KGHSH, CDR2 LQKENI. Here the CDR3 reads CASSPPDRGYEQYV. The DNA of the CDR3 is TGTGCCAGCTCACCACCGGACAGGGGCTACGAGCAGTACGTC.

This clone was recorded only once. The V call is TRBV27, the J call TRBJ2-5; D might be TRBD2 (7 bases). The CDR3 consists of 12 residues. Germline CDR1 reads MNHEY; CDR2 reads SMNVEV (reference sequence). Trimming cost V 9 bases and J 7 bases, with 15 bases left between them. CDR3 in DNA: TGTGCCAGTAGACGGGGGGCCGGGACCCAGTACTTC. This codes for CASRRGAGTQYF.

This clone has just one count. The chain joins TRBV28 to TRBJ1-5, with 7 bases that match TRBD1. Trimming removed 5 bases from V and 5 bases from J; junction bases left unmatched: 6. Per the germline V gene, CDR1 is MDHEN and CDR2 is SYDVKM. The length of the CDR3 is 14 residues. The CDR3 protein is CASSLLQGHQPQHF. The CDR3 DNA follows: TGTGCCAGCAGTCTCCTACAGGGGCATCAGCCCCAGCATTTT.

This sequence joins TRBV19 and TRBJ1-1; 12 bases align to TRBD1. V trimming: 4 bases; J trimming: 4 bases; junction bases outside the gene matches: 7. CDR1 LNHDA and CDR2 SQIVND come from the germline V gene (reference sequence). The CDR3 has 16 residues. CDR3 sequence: CASSTNPGQGATEAFF. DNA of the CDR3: TGTGCCAGTAGTACAAATCCGGGACAGGGGGCCACTGAAGCTTTCTTT.

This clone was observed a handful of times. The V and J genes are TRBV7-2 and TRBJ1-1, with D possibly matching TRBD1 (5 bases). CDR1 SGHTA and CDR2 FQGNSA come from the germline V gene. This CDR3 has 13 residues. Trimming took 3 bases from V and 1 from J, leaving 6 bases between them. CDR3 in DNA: TGTGCCAGCAGCTTTGGGGCGAACACTGAAGCTTTCTTT. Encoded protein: CASSFGANTEAFF.

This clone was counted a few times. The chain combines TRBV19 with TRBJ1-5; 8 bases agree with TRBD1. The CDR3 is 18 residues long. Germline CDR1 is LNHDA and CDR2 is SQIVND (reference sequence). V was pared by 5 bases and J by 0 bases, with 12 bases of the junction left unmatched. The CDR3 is CASSSRQGSFYSNQPQHF. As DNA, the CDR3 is TGTGCCAGTAGTTCCAGACAGGGGTCTTTTTATAGCAATCAGCCCCAGCATTTT.

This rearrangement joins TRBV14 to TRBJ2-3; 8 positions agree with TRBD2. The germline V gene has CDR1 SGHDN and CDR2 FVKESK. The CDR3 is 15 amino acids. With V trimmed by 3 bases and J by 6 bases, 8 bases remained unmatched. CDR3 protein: CASSQLGGASDTQYF. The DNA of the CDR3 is TGTGCCAGCAGCCAGCTCGGGGGGGCGTCCGATACGCAGTATTTT.

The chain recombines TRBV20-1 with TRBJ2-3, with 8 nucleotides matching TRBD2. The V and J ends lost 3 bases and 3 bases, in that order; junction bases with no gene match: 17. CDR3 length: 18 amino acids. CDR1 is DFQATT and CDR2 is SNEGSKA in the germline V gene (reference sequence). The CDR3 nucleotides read TGCAGTGCTAGTAGGGGAGAGGGGGGAGCGGGGGAGACAGATACGCAGTATTTT. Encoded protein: CSASRGEGGAGETDTQYF.

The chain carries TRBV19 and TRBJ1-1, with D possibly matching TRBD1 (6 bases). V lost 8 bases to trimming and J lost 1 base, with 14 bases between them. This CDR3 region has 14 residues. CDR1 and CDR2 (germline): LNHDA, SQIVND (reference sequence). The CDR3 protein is CASHRVGGNTEAFF. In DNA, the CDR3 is TGTGCCAGTCACAGGGTAGGAGGGAACACTGAAGCTTTCTTT.

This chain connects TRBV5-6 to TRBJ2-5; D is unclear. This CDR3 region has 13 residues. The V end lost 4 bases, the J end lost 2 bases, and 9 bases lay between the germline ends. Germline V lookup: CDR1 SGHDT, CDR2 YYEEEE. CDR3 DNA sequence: TGTGCCAGCAGCCACACAAATCAAGAGACCCAGTACTTC. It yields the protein CASSHTNQETQYF.

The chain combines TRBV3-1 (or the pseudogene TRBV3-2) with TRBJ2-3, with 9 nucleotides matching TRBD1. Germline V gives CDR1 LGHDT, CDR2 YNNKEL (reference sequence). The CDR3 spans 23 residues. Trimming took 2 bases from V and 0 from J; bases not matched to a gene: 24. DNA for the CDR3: TGTGCCAGCAGCCAATCCTCACTCCGGGACAGGGTTCCTCAGGAGTTCAGCACAGATACGCAGTATTTT. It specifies CASSQSSLRDRVPQEFSTDTQYF.

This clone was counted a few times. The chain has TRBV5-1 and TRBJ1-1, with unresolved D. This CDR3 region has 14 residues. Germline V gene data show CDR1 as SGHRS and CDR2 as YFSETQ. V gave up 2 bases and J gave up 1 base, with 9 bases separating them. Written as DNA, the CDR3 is TGCGCCAGCAGCTTATTCTCCAGGAACACTGAAGCTTTCTTT. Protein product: CASSLFSRNTEAFF.

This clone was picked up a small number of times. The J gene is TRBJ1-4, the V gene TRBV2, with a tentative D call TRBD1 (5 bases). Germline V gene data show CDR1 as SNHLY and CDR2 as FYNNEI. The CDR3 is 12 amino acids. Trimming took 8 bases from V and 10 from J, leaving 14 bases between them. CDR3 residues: CASRPGVGKLFF. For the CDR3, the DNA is TGTGCCAGCCGGCCGGGGGTGGGAAAACTGTTTTTT.

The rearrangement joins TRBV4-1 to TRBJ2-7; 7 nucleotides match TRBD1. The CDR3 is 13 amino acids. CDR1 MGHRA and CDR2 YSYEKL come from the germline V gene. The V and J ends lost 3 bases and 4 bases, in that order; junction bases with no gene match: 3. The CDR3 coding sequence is TGCGCCAGCAGCCACCAGACAGGGTACGAGCAGTACGTC. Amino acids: CASSHQTGYEQYV.

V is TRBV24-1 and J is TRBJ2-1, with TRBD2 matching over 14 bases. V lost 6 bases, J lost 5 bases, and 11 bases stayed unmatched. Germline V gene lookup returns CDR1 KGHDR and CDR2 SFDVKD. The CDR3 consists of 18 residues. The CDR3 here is CATSLGLAGGLKDNEQFF. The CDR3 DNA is TGTGCCACCAGTCTAGGACTAGCGGGGGGCCTAAAGGACAATGAGCAGTTCTTC.

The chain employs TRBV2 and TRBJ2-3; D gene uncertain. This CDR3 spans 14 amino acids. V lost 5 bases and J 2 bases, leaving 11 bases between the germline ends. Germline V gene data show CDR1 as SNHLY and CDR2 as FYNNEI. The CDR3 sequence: CASSLDSFTDTQYF. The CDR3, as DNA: TGTGCCAGCAGTTTAGATAGCTTCACAGATACGCAGTATTTT.

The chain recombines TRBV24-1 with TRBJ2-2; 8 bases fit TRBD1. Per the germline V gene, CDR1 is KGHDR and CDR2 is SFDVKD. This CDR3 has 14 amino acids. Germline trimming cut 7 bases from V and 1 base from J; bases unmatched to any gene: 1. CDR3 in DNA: TGTGCCACCAGAGGGACAGGGAACACCGGGGAGCTGTTTTTT. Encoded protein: CATRGTGNTGELFF.

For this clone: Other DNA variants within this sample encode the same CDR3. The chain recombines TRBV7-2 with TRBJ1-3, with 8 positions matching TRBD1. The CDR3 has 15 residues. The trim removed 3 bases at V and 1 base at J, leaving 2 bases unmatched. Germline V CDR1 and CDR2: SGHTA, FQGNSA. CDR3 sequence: CASSFGQGSGNTIYF. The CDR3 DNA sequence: TGTGCCAGCAGCTTCGGACAGGGTTCTGGAAACACCATATATTTT.

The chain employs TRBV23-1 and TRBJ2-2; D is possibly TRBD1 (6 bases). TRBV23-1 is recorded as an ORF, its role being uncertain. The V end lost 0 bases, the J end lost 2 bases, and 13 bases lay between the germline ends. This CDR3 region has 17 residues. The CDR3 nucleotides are TGCGCCAGCAGTCAATCGGGGGCAGGGCTCAACACCGGGGAGCTGTTTTTT. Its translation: CASSQSGAGLNTGELFF.

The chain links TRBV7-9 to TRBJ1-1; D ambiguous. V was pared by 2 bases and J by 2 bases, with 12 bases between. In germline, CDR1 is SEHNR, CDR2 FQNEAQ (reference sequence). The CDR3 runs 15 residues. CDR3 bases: TGTGCCAGCAGCTTACAGGCGCTAAAAAACACTGAAGCTTTCTTT. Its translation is CASSLQALKNTEAFF.

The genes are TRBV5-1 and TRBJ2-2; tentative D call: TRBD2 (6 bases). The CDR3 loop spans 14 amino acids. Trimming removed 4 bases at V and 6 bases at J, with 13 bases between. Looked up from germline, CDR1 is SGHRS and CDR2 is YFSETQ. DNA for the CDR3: TGCGCCAGCAGCAACCCGGGAGCAGCCGGGGAGCTGTTTTTT. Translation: CASSNPGAAGELFF.

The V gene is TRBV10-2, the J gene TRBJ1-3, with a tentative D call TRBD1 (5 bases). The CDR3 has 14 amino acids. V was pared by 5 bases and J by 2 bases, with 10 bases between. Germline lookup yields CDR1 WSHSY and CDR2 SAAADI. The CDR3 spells CASSRGKAGNTIYF. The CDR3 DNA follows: TGCGCCAGCAGTCGGGGGAAGGCTGGAAACACCATATATTTT.